What follows is one T cell receptor beta chain and its context. Researchers ran the PCR with 60 Vbeta and 13 Jbeta primers. Generated by immunoSEQ multiplex PCR, the TCRdb table keeps only in-frame clones and is missing some. Of more than 150,000 clones in the sample, approximately 80% were seen once. The CDR3 covers 14 residues. Germline CDR1 reads LNHDA; CDR2 reads SQIVND (reference sequence). The data originate from a study of cytomegalovirus exposure and HLA in healthy donors. At the level of the study: A preliminary data release comprised about 85 million unique TCRs obtained from HLA-typed donors.

V and J are TRBV19 and TRBJ2-5; TRBD1 matches at 10 bases. Judging by the DNA end, TRBJ2-7 fits better; the J call may be wrong. The receptor's source is a girl aged 5-17 years in good health and CMV-seropositive. Sequenced sample: PBMCs. The chain's CDR3 is CASSRQGAMYEQYF. DNA for the CDR3: TGTGCCAGTAGTCGACAGGGGGCGATGTACGAGCAGTACTTC.